These T cell receptor beta chains were read from a single sample in a study of blood T cell repertoires in COVID-19. Clones were sequenced by immunoSEQ multiplex PCR, and TCRdb holds only the in-frame ones, with some missing. The data show some 330,000 clones, with roughly 90% seen just once and roughly 1.9% held by the top ten. Source material: peripheral blood. The source is a woman aged 25 to 45 with COVID-19, enrolled during active disease. CDR3s include the opening cysteine and the closing phenylalanine or tryptophan. A D gene is named only where the DNA matches it firmly. Expanded clones are given a class, and other clones once, few, many or no size at all.

D gene	clone size	V gene	J gene	CDR3 length	CDR3 protein	CDR3 DNA
TRBD1	-	TRBV6-5	TRBJ2-3	13	CASGMRQGDTQYF	TGTGCCAGCGGGATGAGACAGGGGGATACGCAGTATTTT
TRBD1	-	TRBV5-1	TRBJ1-2	14	CASSLGQGAHGYTF	TGCGCCAGCAGCTTAGGCCAGGGGGCGCATGGCTACACCTTC
-	few	TRBV5-1	TRBJ1-2	14	CASSLRQGNYGYTF	TGCGCCAGCAGCTTGAGGCAGGGGAACTATGGCTACACCTTC
-	-	TRBV6-5	TRBJ1-3	14	CASRNTFSGNTIYF	TGTGCCAGCAGAAATACTTTCTCTGGAAACACCATATATTTT
-	-	TRBV27	TRBJ2-2	15	CASSSRLANTGELFF	TGTGCCAGCAGTTCCCGGTTGGCGAACACCGGGGAGCTGTTTTTT
TRBD1	-	TRBV11-2	TRBJ1-4	14	CASSLDRRSEKLFF	TGTGCCAGCAGCCTGGACAGGCGGAGTGAAAAACTGTTTTTT
-	-	TRBV5-1	TRBJ1-3	15	CASSLAGTLENTIYF	TGCGCCAGCAGCTTGGCCGGGACATTAGAAAACACCATATATTTT
-	-	TRBV15	TRBJ1-5	14	CATSRDQGPRTQHF	TGTGCCACCAGCAGAGATCAGGGCCCTAGGACCCAGCATTTT
-	-	TRBV12-3/TRBV12-4	TRBJ1-5	13	CASSPDRNQPQHF	TGTGCCAGCAGCCCCGACAGGAATCAGCCCCAGCATTTT
-	-	TRBV11-2	TRBJ2-2	14	CASSPPGLGGELFF	TGTGCCAGCAGCCCCCCGGGTCTAGGCGGGGAGCTGTTTTTT
TRBD1	-	TRBV6-2/TRBV6-3	TRBJ1-5	13	CASSDRVYQPQHF	TGTGCCAGCAGTGACAGGGTTTATCAGCCCCAGCATTTT
-	-	TRBV24-1	TRBJ2-5	15	CATSDRTAVGETQYF	TGTGCCACCAGTGATCGGACAGCGGTGGGCGAGACCCAGTACTTC
TRBD2	-	TRBV10-3	TRBJ2-1	17	CAISAGELAGSYNEQFF	TGTGCCATCAGCGCTGGAGAACTAGCGGGGTCCTACAATGAGCAGTTCTTC
-	-	TRBV10-3	TRBJ1-1	13	CAISTGSNTEAFF	TGTGCCATCAGTACAGGGTCGAACACTGAAGCTTTCTTT
-	-	TRBV6-6	TRBJ1-3	13	CASSTGHLDTIYF	TGTGCCAGCAGCACAGGACATCTCGACACCATATATTTT
-	-	TRBV11-3	TRBJ1-4	15	CASSFRATGGEKLFF	TGTGCCAGCAGCTTCCGGGCCACAGGCGGCGAAAAACTGTTTTTT
TRBD1	-	TRBV18	TRBJ1-2	15	CASSPGQGADYGYTF	TGTGCCAGCTCACCAGGGCAGGGGGCTGACTATGGCTACACCTTC
-	-	TRBV27	TRBJ1-4	14	CASSLKGSGLKLFF	TGTGCCAGCAGTTTAAAGGGCTCAGGGCTGAAACTGTTTTTT
TRBD1	once	TRBV24-1	TRBJ1-2	15	CATSLRDREAYGYTF	TGTGCCACCAGTCTCCGGGACAGGGAGGCCTATGGCTACACCTTC
TRBD1	-	TRBV6-5	TRBJ2-3	13	CASRKGTADTQYF	TGTGCCAGCAGAAAAGGGACAGCAGATACGCAGTATTTT
-	-	TRBV7-9	TRBJ1-1	13	CASSLTVNTEAFF	TGTGCCAGCAGCTTAACAGTCAACACTGAAGCTTTCTTT
TRBD2	-	TRBV7-9	TRBJ2-1	17	CASSLKGLAGGGNEQFF	TGTGCCAGCAGCTTAAAGGGACTAGCGGGGGGCGGTAATGAGCAGTTCTTC
TRBD2	-	TRBV6-1	TRBJ2-5	16	CASSDPGGAGLETQYF	TGTGCCAGCAGTGACCCCGGGGGGGCCGGGTTAGAGACCCAGTACTTC
-	-	TRBV7-8	TRBJ1-6	16	CASSLAQGRAGSPLHF	TGTGCCAGCAGCTTAGCTCAGGGGCGCGCAGGTTCACCCCTCCACTTT
-	-	TRBV6-6	TRBJ2-2	12	CASTLLDGELFF	TGTGCCAGCACACTCCTTGACGGGGAGCTGTTTTTT
TRBD1	-	TRBV5-4	TRBJ1-4	17	CASSKEQGALANEKLFF	TGTGCCAGCAGCAAAGAACAGGGGGCCCTGGCTAATGAAAAACTGTTTTTT
TRBD2	-	TRBV5-1	TRBJ2-3	18	CASSVASVAGGRTDTQYF	TGCGCCAGCAGCGTCGCCTCGGTAGCGGGGGGAAGGACAGATACGCAGTATTTT
TRBD2	-	TRBV6-5	TRBJ2-2	15	CASSTPAGNFGELFF	TGTGCCAGCAGCACCCCAGCGGGGAACTTCGGGGAGCTGTTTTTT
-	once	TRBV2	TRBJ1-5	14	CASSADTSYQPQHF	TGTGCCAGCAGTGCGGACACCAGCTATCAGCCCCAGCATTTT
-	-	TRBV27	TRBJ2-1	16	CASSLIPGVKGDEQFF	TGTGCCAGCAGTTTAATCCCCGGAGTGAAAGGGGATGAGCAGTTCTTC
-	-	TRBV5-1	TRBJ1-2	13	CASSPGGTYGYTF	TGCGCCAGCAGCCCTGGGGGGACCTATGGCTACACCTTC
TRBD1	-	TRBV5-1	TRBJ1-6	15	CASSWGQGAESPLHF	TGCGCCAGCAGCTGGGGACAGGGGGCAGAGTCACCCCTCCACTTT
TRBD1	-	TRBV6-6	TRBJ1-2	15	CASSQGQGPHYGYTF	TGTGCCAGCAGCCAGGGACAGGGACCTCACTATGGCTACACCTTC
TRBD1	-	TRBV19	TRBJ1-3	16	CASTPKPRQGGNTIYF	TGTGCCAGTACCCCGAAACCTAGACAGGGTGGAAACACCATATATTTT
-	-	TRBV9	TRBJ1-1	14	CASSVLGGNTEAFF	TGTGCCAGCAGCGTCCTCGGGGGAAACACTGAAGCTTTCTTT
TRBD1	once	TRBV9	TRBJ2-1	12	CASSAQGYEQFF	TGTGCCAGCAGCGCACAGGGGTATGAGCAGTTCTTC
TRBD1	-	TRBV10-3	TRBJ1-2	15	CAISDLRDSNYGYTF	TGTGCCATCAGTGACCTCCGGGACAGTAACTATGGCTACACCTTC
-	-	TRBV12-3/TRBV12-4	TRBJ1-2	13	CASSPARQTGYTF	TGTGCCAGCAGCCCAGCCCGACAGACTGGCTACACCTTC
TRBD2	-	TRBV28	TRBJ2-3	16	CAILGGPGRDTDTQYF	TGTGCCATCCTGGGAGGGCCGGGGCGAGACACAGATACGCAGTATTTT
-	-	TRBV27	TRBJ2-6	14	CASTYRSGANVLTF	TGTGCCAGCACCTATCGCTCTGGGGCCAACGTCCTGACTTTC
TRBD1	-	TRBV9	TRBJ1-1	13	CASSEDRGTEAFF	TGTGCCAGCAGCGAAGACAGGGGTACTGAAGCTTTCTTT
-	once	TRBV5-1	TRBJ2-3	14	CASSWTVGTDTQYF	TGCGCCAGCAGCTGGACAGTAGGCACAGATACGCAGTATTTT
TRBD1	-	TRBV5-1	TRBJ1-1	14	CASSLGQGITEAFF	TGCGCCAGCAGCTTAGGACAGGGTATAACTGAAGCTTTCTTT
TRBD1	-	TRBV4-1	TRBJ1-1	16	CASSQDKTGGRTEAFF	TGCGCCAGCAGCCAAGATAAGACAGGGGGTAGAACTGAAGCTTTCTTT
-	once	TRBV12-3/TRBV12-4	TRBJ2-1	11	CASSIKTEQFF	TGTGCCAGCAGTATCAAGACAGAGCAGTTCTTC
-	-	TRBV10-3	TRBJ2-1	12	CAISGEYNEQFF	TGTGCCATCAGTGGGGAGTACAATGAGCAGTTCTTC